This T cell receptor beta chain stems from a study of T cells in Graves' hyperthyroidism and ophthalmopathy. Study-wide context: Peripheral blood was collected at initial diagnosis, before any treatment.

The investigators amplified TCR beta CDR3 regions from RNA transcripts. When the TCR CDR3 underwent first-round RT-PCR, the HTBI primer set was used. TCRdb independently ran MiXCR on the multiplex PCR reads; one entry per CDR3 protein. The sample records 540,000 or so distinct CDR3 sequences, approximately 15% being singletons. The germline V and J ends were trimmed by 2 bases and 0 bases, with 10 bases remaining between them. Germline V gives CDR1 WNHNN, CDR2 SYGVQD (reference sequence). This CDR3 has 15 amino acids. V gene TRBV10-1 combines with J gene TRBJ1-1, with a weak D call TRBD1 (5 bases). Input material: blood. This TCR derives from a woman in her 30s with Graves' hyperthyroidism. The CDR3 loop reads CASSERLGVNTEAFF. In nucleotides, the CDR3 is TGCGCCAGCAGTGAGAGGTTGGGGGTGAACACTGAAGCTTTCTTT.